Following are 22 T cell receptor beta chains from one sample sequenced in a study of technical replicates of blood from a handful of donors (TCRdb year 2017). Libraries came from the immunoSEQ multiplex PCR assay. This immuneACCESS table, as held by TCRdb, lists in-frame sequences with V and J called but not all clones. Of the missing ones, under half trace to an unresolved V gene in checked studies; the others have no known cause. Present in this sample are around 100,000 clones, about 95% of which were seen just once. The top ten clones comprise 0.34% of the sample. Sequencing used T cells isolated from PBMCs. All receptors come from a human donor in good health.

This clone was counted between two and nine times. The V call is TRBV4-1, the J call TRBJ1-4, with 7 bases fitting TRBD1. CDR1 is MGHRA, CDR2 YSYEKL, per germline. The CDR3 contains 15 residues. With V trimmed by 3 bases and J by 7 bases, 8 bases remained unmatched. The CDR3 loop is CASSQTTGTSEKLFF. The CDR3 DNA sequence: TGCGCCAGCAGCCAGACGACAGGGACGTCTGAAAAACTGTTTTTT.

The gene calls are TRBV2 and TRBJ2-3; TRBD2 aligns across 9 bases. V gave up 4 bases and J gave up 3 bases; unmatched junction bases: 11. The CDR3 is made up of 17 amino acids. From germline, CDR1 is SNHLY and CDR2 FYNNEI. The CDR3 nucleotides read TGTGCCAGCAGTGTTAGGGGTCTGACTAGCGGTACAGATACGCAGTATTTT. This encodes CASSVRGLTSGTDTQYF.

The rearrangement joins TRBV27 to TRBJ1-2, with D maybe TRBD1 (6 bases). CDR1 and CDR2 from the germline V gene are MNHEY and SMNVEV (reference sequence). The CDR3 is 12 residues long. The germline V and J ends were trimmed by 7 bases and 4 bases, with 10 bases remaining between them. This chain's CDR3 is CASKDSLYGYTF. Written as DNA, the CDR3 is TGTGCCAGCAAGGACAGCCTCTATGGCTACACCTTC.

The chain couples TRBV19 to TRBJ2-3; D might be TRBD2 (5 bases). From germline, CDR1 is LNHDA and CDR2 SQIVND (reference sequence). This CDR3 contains 14 residues. The V gene lost 3 bases and the J gene lost 0 bases, with 7 bases spanning the gap. For the CDR3, the DNA is TGTGCCAGTAGTATGAGACTAAGCACAGATACGCAGTATTTT. Translated: CASSMRLSTDTQYF.

This rearrangement joins TRBV19 to TRBJ2-5; D is perhaps TRBD1 (6 bases). The length of the CDR3 is 13 residues. The V end lost 6 bases, the J end lost 2 bases, and 10 bases lay between the germline ends. Per the germline V gene, CDR1 is LNHDA and CDR2 is SQIVND (reference sequence). CDR3 sequence (DNA): TGTGCCAGTAGCGCCGGGACACAAGAGACCCAGTACTTC. It specifies CASSAGTQETQYF.

The chain has TRBV4-3 and TRBJ2-3; 10 bases are a match to TRBD1. Trimming took 3 bases from V and 0 from J; bases not matched to a gene: 6. Germline V gene lookup returns CDR1 LGHNA and CDR2 YSLEER. CDR3 length: 17 amino acids. CDR3 nucleotides: TGCGCCAGCAGCCAGACAGGGGGCTTCTATAGCACAGATACGCAGTATTTT. It codes for CASSQTGGFYSTDTQYF.

The V call is TRBV18, the J call TRBJ1-5; 7 bases agree with TRBD1. Germline loops: CDR1 KGHSH, CDR2 LQKENI. V lost 6 bases and J lost 2; bases outside the gene matches: 10. CDR3 size: 16 residues. CDR3 sequence: CASSYVQGHGNQPQHF. CDR3 coding DNA: TGTGCCAGCTCCTACGTACAGGGGCACGGCAATCAGCCCCAGCATTTT.

J is TRBJ2-6 and V is TRBV30; TRBD1 matches at 10 bases. The CDR3 extends over 18 amino acids. J lost 3 bases, V lost 3 bases, and 11 bases had no gene match. The germline CDR1 and CDR2 sequences are GTSNPN and SVGIG (reference sequence). CDR3 DNA sequence: TGTGCCTGGAGACCGCCGGGACAGGGGACGGATGGGGCCAACGTCCTGACTTTC. Translated: CAWRPPGQGTDGANVLTF.

The chain joins TRBV4-1 to TRBJ1-2; no reliable D call. The length of the CDR3 is 14 residues. Germline CDR1 reads MGHRA; CDR2 reads YSYEKL. The V end was cut by 4 bases, the J end by 7 bases, with 16 bases between. CDR3 in amino acids: CASSRETLTPGYTF. DNA of the CDR3: TGCGCCAGCAGCCGAGAGACTCTGACTCCTGGCTACACCTTC.

This clone was counted a single time. This chain connects TRBV11-2 to TRBJ1-1; the D is unclear. Germline loops: CDR1 SGHAT, CDR2 FQNNGV. The CDR3 spans 14 residues. Trimming took 0 bases from V and 12 from J, leaving 17 bases between them. The CDR3 DNA sequence: TGTGCCAGCAGCTTAGATCTTCTTGGCTTTGCAACTTTCTTT. This encodes CASSLDLLGFATFF.

The chain is built from TRBV6-5 and TRBJ1-1; no clear D. From germline, CDR1 is MNHEY and CDR2 SVGAGI. This CDR3 spans 15 amino acids. V lost 2 bases, J lost 4 bases, and 14 bases lay in between. CDR3 region: CASSYDRESGTEAFF. CDR3 DNA: TGTGCCAGCAGTTACGATCGAGAGAGTGGCACTGAAGCTTTCTTT.

The chain links TRBV19 to TRBJ2-3, with TRBD2 matching 9 bases. Germline values: CDR1 LNHDA, CDR2 SQIVND (reference sequence). The CDR3 length is 16 residues. V trimming: 3 bases; J trimming: 5 bases; junction bases outside the gene matches: 9. The CDR3, as DNA: TGTGCCAGTAGTATCACTCGGGCGGGAGGGATAGATACGCAGTATTTT. Residues: CASSITRAGGIDTQYF. The variable domain in full, completed from reference TRBV19 and TRBJ2-3, reads DGGITQSPKYLFRKEGQNVTLSCEQNLNHDAMYWYRQDPGQGLRLIYYSQIVNDFQKGDIAEGYSVSREKKESFPLTVTSAQKNPTAFYLCASSITRAGGIDTQYFGPGTRLTVL.

V and J are TRBV15 and TRBJ1-4, with D possibly matching TRBD1 (5 bases). CDR1 is LNHNV, CDR2 YYDKDF, per germline (reference sequence). With 5 bases removed from V and 7 bases from J, the gap between germline ends came to 17 bases. This CDR3 comprises 15 residues. In DNA, the CDR3 is TGTGCCACCAGCTATATCGGGCAGGGTACTGAAAAACTGTTTTTT. Translation gives CATSYIGQGTEKLFF.

The J gene is TRBJ2-1, the V gene TRBV2, with TRBD2 matching 10 bases. Trimming removed 3 bases from V and 6 bases from J; junction bases left unmatched: 5. The CDR3 contains 15 residues. Germline assignment: CDR1 SNHLY and CDR2 FYNNEI. The CDR3 DNA reads as TGTGCCAGCAGTGAGTCGGTAGCGGGAGGCAATGAGCAGTTCTTC. Translating gives CASSESVAGGNEQFF.

V and J are TRBV6-5 and TRBJ2-7, with D possibly matching TRBD1 (5 bases). This CDR3 has 13 residues. The germline V and J ends were trimmed by 6 bases and 4 bases, with 13 bases remaining between them. CDR1 is MNHEY, CDR2 SVGAGI, per germline. CDR3 in amino acids: CASRGDSHYEQYF. As DNA, the CDR3 is TGTGCCAGCAGAGGAGACAGTCATTACGAGCAGTACTTC.

The chain joins TRBV5-1 to TRBJ2-3; the D gene is possibly TRBD1 (6 bases). This CDR3 region has 17 residues. V lost 7 bases and J 0 bases, leaving 21 bases between the germline ends. Germline V CDR1 and CDR2: SGHRS, YFSETQ. The CDR3, as DNA: TGCGCCAGCTGGAATGGCCCAGGGGAACGTAGCACAGATACGCAGTATTTT. This encodes CASWNGPGERSTDTQYF.

The CDR3 bases are TGTGCCATCTCGAGCGGAGAGTACAATGAGCAGTTCTTC. Its translation is CAISSGEYNEQFF. The chain joins TRBV10-3 to TRBJ2-1; possible D gene TRBD2, 5 bases. V lost 8 bases, J lost 4 bases, and 12 bases lay in between. Germline CDR1 is ENHRY and CDR2 is SYGVKD. The CDR3 loop spans 13 amino acids.

The V and J genes are TRBV5-6 and TRBJ1-2; 11 nucleotides agree with TRBD1. The CDR3 is made up of 15 amino acids. The V gene end was trimmed by 3 bases and the J gene end by 6 bases; junction bases not matched to a gene: 7. From germline, CDR1 is SGHDT and CDR2 YYEEEE. The CDR3 DNA is TGTGCCAGCAGCTGGGGGACAGGGGGATTAGATGGCTACACCTTC. Translating gives CASSWGTGGLDGYTF.

This chain links TRBV2 with TRBJ1-1, with a weak D call TRBD1 (6 bases). Trimming pared 6 bases from V and 0 bases from J, leaving 11 bases between. Germline V gene data show CDR1 as SNHLY and CDR2 as FYNNEI. The CDR3 length is 14 residues. The CDR3: CASSYRVLNTEAFF. DNA of the CDR3: TGTGCCAGCAGCTACAGGGTACTGAACACTGAAGCTTTCTTT. Full variable domain (outside the CDR3, taken from reference TRBV2 and TRBJ1-1): EPEVTQTPSHQVTQMGQEVILRCVPISNHLYFYWYRQILGQKVEFLVSFYNNEISEKSEIFDDQFSVERPDGSNFTLKIRSTKLEDSAMYFCASSYRVLNTEAFFGQGTRLTVV.

This clone was picked up a small number of times. The genes are TRBV18 and TRBJ2-7; 8 nucleotides agree with TRBD1. The CDR3 consists of 14 residues. V lost 2 bases and J lost 5; bases outside the gene matches: 5. Germline assignment: CDR1 KGHSH and CDR2 LQKENI. The CDR3 coding sequence is TGTGCCAGCTCACCATGGAAGACAGGGGACGAGCAGTACTTC. Translation gives CASSPWKTGDEQYF.

The chain combines TRBV7-6 with TRBJ2-3; perhaps TRBD2 as D (6 bases). V gave up 5 bases and J gave up 3 bases, with 18 bases separating them. CDR1 SGHVS and CDR2 FNYEAQ come from the germline V gene. This CDR3 comprises 16 residues. The CDR3 DNA follows: TGTGCCAGCAGCCCAAATACCGGGACTTTAACAGATACGCAGTATTTT. Amino acids: CASSPNTGTLTDTQYF.

The chain has TRBV30 and TRBJ1-5, with D possibly matching TRBD1 (5 bases). With 2 bases removed from V and 6 bases from J, the gap between germline ends came to 11 bases. The CDR3 is 13 amino acids. CDR1 is GTSNPN, CDR2 SVGIG, per germline (reference sequence). CDR3 coding DNA: TGTGCCTGGAGTAAGGGACTCGGTCAGCCCCAGCATTTT. Translated, it gives CAWSKGLGQPQHF.